The clone carrying this TCR beta chain was seen a handful of times. V gave up 3 bases and J gave up 3 bases; unmatched junction bases: 19. The CDR3 consists of 20 residues. Germline values: CDR1 MDHEN, CDR2 SYDVKM. Combining a sample-barcoded 5' primer with a J-beta primer mix, a second PCR ran for roughly 7 to 12 cycles. Each TCR beta cDNA got a 12-nucleotide random molecular identifier. A single record per CDR3 protein comes from TCRdb applying MiXCR to the 5' RACE reads. The sample carries hundreds of thousands of distinct CDR3 sequences, roughly 50% recorded once. Total RNA amounts of at least 5 micrograms were extracted per sample. The entry originates in a study of blood T cells in healthy people across ages. Across the whole study: Researchers report that template switching captured about one barcoded beta molecule per two T cells.

Sample: blood. This clonotype was obtained from a woman aged 55-70 years in good health. The chain recombines TRBV28 with TRBJ1-1; the match to TRBD1 covers 10 bases. In DNA form, the CDR3 reads TGTGCCAGCAGTTTTTTGGGACAGGGGCTAGCCAGCCTATGGGACACTGAAGCTTTCTTT. Translating it yields CASSFLGQGLASLWDTEAFF.